The 2 T cell receptor beta chains listed next were all sequenced from one sample in a study of identifying expanded T cells in peripheral blood. TCRdb keeps only in-frame clones here, not all; method: immunoSEQ multiplex PCR. The sample has 70,000 or so clones; under 90% are singletons. The sequenced sample was blood. All receptors derive from a person between 18 and 75 years old in good health.

The gene calls are TRBV7-9 and TRBJ2-3; TRBD2 aligns across 10 bases. This CDR3 contains 16 residues. After removal of 2 bases from V and 2 bases from J, the junction contained 4 bases not matched to a gene. Germline values: CDR1 SEHNR, CDR2 FQNEAQ (reference sequence). The DNA of the CDR3 is TGTGCCAGCAGCTTACTAGCGGGAGTGTCCACAGATACGCAGTATTTT. This codes for CASSLLAGVSTDTQYF.

This sequence joins TRBV28 and TRBJ2-5; a weak D match, TRBD1 (5 bases). V lost 5 bases and J lost 4, with 14 bases in between. The CDR3 covers 14 residues. In germline, CDR1 is MDHEN, CDR2 SYDVKM. The DNA of the CDR3 is TGTGCCAGCAGTCCCACGTGGCAGGGAGAGACCCAGTACTTC. It codes for CASSPTWQGETQYF.